The text below deals with one T cell receptor (beta chain). The data were obtained in a study of cytotoxic CD8 clonotypes in ibrutinib-treated CLL. The CDR3 totals 13 residues. The germline CDR1 and CDR2 sequences are SQVTM and ANQGSEA. The ends were cut back, 6 bases at V and 8 bases at J, with 16 bases in the middle. The method was immunoSEQ multiplex PCR; TCRdb's version includes in-frame clones alone and lacks a portion of them. The sample contains about 130,000 clones, 75% to 80% of which appear only once. This clonotype was obtained from a human donor with chronic lymphocytic leukemia. This chain joins TRBV29-1 and TRBJ1-4, with D hard to call. This specimen consisted of PBMCs, obtained after 24 months of ibrutinib treatment. CDR3 region: CSVPAGGPEKLFF. The CDR3 DNA reads as TGCAGCGTCCCTGCCGGCGGGCCAGAAAAACTGTTTTTT.